These 3 T cell receptor beta chains share one sample of origin, sequenced in a study of T cells in tuberculosis. The repertoire was sequenced with immunoSEQ multiplex PCR; TCRdb's copy has only in-frame clones and lacks some. The repertoire consists of some 41,000 clones, with roughly 94% occurring once and the leading ten covering about 2%. The sequenced sample consisted of PBMCs. The receptors here all came from a donor aged 10-30 years with latent tuberculosis or without tuberculosis infection. Some clones in this sample may be carry-over from other donors' samples.

This clone was seen only once. The chain combines TRBV4-1 with TRBJ2-7; a weak D match, TRBD1 (5 bases). Per germline, CDR1 MGHRA and CDR2 YSYEKL. CDR3 size: 15 residues. Trimming pared 6 bases from V and 0 bases from J, leaving 15 bases between. The CDR3 sequence is CASSLVGQTSYEQYF. The CDR3 DNA is TGCGCCAGCAGTCTCGTAGGACAAACCTCCTACGAGCAGTACTTC.

The rearrangement joins TRBV18 to TRBJ1-5, with TRBD1 identical over 7 bases. CDR3 length: 15 amino acids. Trimming cost V 3 bases and J 7 bases; bases outside gene matches: 9. Germline assignment: CDR1 KGHSH and CDR2 LQKENI. This CDR3 reads CASSPDRQGRQPQHF. In nucleotides, the CDR3 is TGTGCCAGCTCACCCGACCGACAGGGAAGGCAGCCCCAGCATTTT.

The genes are TRBV4-3 and TRBJ2-2, with 11 bases matching TRBD1. CDR3 length: 18 residues. With 1 base clipped from V and 6 bases from J, the junction kept 10 bases outside the gene matches. Germline V gene data show CDR1 as LGHNA and CDR2 as YSLEER. CDR3 sequence reads: CASSQGTGGDSVSGELFF. In DNA form, the CDR3 reads TGCGCCAGCAGCCAAGGGACAGGGGGCGATTCGGTGTCCGGGGAGCTGTTTTTT.